A selection of T cell receptor beta chains follows, all from one sample in a study of T cell responses to AZD1222 COVID-19 vaccine. Assay used: immunoSEQ multiplex PCR; TCRdb lists only in-frame clones, some missing. The data show over 120,000 clones, with approximately 90% seen just once and roughly 1.7% held by the top ten. This specimen consisted of peripheral blood, obtained on day 0 of AZD1222 vaccination. All receptors derive from an adult in good health. The CDR3 runs from the conserved cysteine through the conserved F or W. D genes are given only for firm matches. Not all rows give a size; the values are once, few, many and, for expanded clones, a class.

clone size,V gene,D gene,J gene,CDR3 DNA,CDR3 protein
-,TRBV9,TRBD2,TRBJ2-5,TGTGCCAGCAGCGTGGGAGGGCAAGAGACCCAGTACTTC,CASSVGGQETQYF
-,TRBV3-1/TRBV3-2,-,TRBJ1-2,TGTGCCAGCAGCCAAATTTACAAGGAGAAGGGCTACACCTTC,CASSQIYKEKGYTF
-,TRBV4-1,-,TRBJ2-7,TGCGCCAGCAGCCAAGAGGCAGCGGCACCAACTGGGGGGGAGCAGTACTTC,CASSQEAAAPTGGEQYF
-,TRBV11-2,-,TRBJ1-5,TGTGCCAGCAGCTTAGGCTCCGGGAGGGGCAATCAGCCCCAGCATTTT,CASSLGSGRGNQPQHF
-,TRBV6-5,-,TRBJ2-2,TGTGCCAGCTTCTCCTCTACGAACACCGGGGAGCTGTTTTTT,CASFSSTNTGELFF
-,TRBV7-8,-,TRBJ1-1,TGTGCCAGCTCCCTGGGGGGAATGAACACTGAAGCTTTCTTT,CASSLGGMNTEAFF
-,TRBV19,-,TRBJ1-5,TGTGCCAGTAGGGGGACGGCGGCCGACAATCAGCCCCAGCATTTT,CASRGTAADNQPQHF
-,TRBV19,TRBD1,TRBJ2-1,TGTGCCAGTAGTATAGAGGACAGGGGCGCCTACAATGAGCAGTTCTTC,CASSIEDRGAYNEQFF
once,TRBV9,-,TRBJ1-4,TGTGCCAGCAGCGTAGGGGGGGCGGATGAAAAACTGTTTTTT,CASSVGGADEKLFF
-,TRBV19,-,TRBJ1-2,TGTGCCAGTCGACCTAAGGCGTCAGGGGACTATGGCTACACCTTC,CASRPKASGDYGYTF
-,TRBV6-6,-,TRBJ1-6,TGTGCCAGCAGGGAAACAGGGCTTAATTCACCCCTCCACTTT,CASRETGLNSPLHF
-,TRBV28,-,TRBJ1-1,TGTGCCAGCACCGTATCAGGGGAATACACTGAAGCTTTCTTT,CASTVSGEYTEAFF
-,TRBV4-2,-,TRBJ2-1,TGTGCCAGCAGCCAAGACCCAAATCCCCAGGCCGAAGGGCAGTTCTTC,CASSQDPNPQAEGQFF
-,TRBV6-6,TRBD2,TRBJ2-7,TGTGCCAGCAGTTACCCGACTAGCAGGGAGATCAAGCAGTACTTC,CASSYPTSREIKQYF
-,TRBV5-1,-,TRBJ1-2,TGCGCCAGCAGCCTTTACCGGGACGTTAATTCGAGTGGCTACACCTTC,CASSLYRDVNSSGYTF
-,TRBV27,-,TRBJ1-1,TGTGCCATCCGCCGGGGAGGAATGAACACTGAAGCTTTCTTT,CAIRRGGMNTEAFF